This is a list of T cell receptor beta chains from one sample in a study of Ad26.COV2.S vaccination and SARS-CoV-2 variants. TCRdb's table, derived via immunoSEQ multiplex PCR, lists solely in-frame clones and lacks some. The sample comprises 350,000 to 400,000 clones, about 85% of which are singletons, and 3.5% rests with the top ten. Source: peripheral blood, taken in a trial of Ad26.COV2.S vaccine versus placebo. These receptor sequences come from a person aged 18 to 59 who received the Ad26.COV2.S COVID-19 vaccine or a placebo. The CDR3 runs from the conserved cysteine through the conserved F or W. D genes are given only for firm matches. Clone size is given for some rows only: seen once, a few or many times, or a class if the clone is expanded.

clone_size j_call d_call v_call cdr3_length cdr3_nt cdr3_aa
- TRBJ2-5 - TRBV5-1 15 TGCGCCAGCAGTTCTAGTGGACAGTTTGCGGAGACCCAGTACTTC CASSSSGQFAETQYF
- TRBJ2-7 - TRBV11-2 15 TGTGCCAGCAGCTTAGACCCGGACACAACCTACGAGCAGTACTTC CASSLDPDTTYEQYF
- TRBJ1-2 - TRBV29-1 13 TGCAGCGCAATAGACCTTAGAAACTATGGCTACACCTTC CSAIDLRNYGYTF
- TRBJ1-1 - TRBV24-1 12 TGTGCCACGGCCGGGGCGAACACTGAAGCTTTCTTT CATAGANTEAFF
- TRBJ1-2 - TRBV29-1 12 TGCAGCGTCCCCCACGGGGACTATGGCTACACCTTC CSVPHGDYGYTF
- TRBJ2-5 TRBD1 TRBV4-3 16 TGCGCCAGCAGCCAACAAAGGACAGGGTCGGGGGAGACCCAGTACTTC CASSQQRTGSGETQYF
- TRBJ2-2 TRBD1 TRBV11-3 14 TGTGCCAGCAGCGAGCGACAGGGAATCGGGGAGCTGTTTTTT CASSERQGIGELFF
- TRBJ1-1 - TRBV7-2 14 TGTGCCAGCAGCTTATGGGGGGGGAACACTGAAGCTTTCTTT CASSLWGGNTEAFF
- TRBJ1-2 - TRBV7-2 13 TGTGCCAGCAGCTTAAAGGCAGATTCAGGCTACACCTTC CASSLKADSGYTF
- TRBJ1-3 - TRBV10-2 15 TGCGCCAGCAGTGAGGGGGCCCACTCTGGAAACACCATATATTTT CASSEGAHSGNTIYF
- TRBJ2-5 TRBD2 TRBV3-1/TRBV3-2 14 TGTGCCTCCCGCGGGGGGAGGTCCGAGGGCACCCAGTACTTC CASRGGRSEGTQYF
- TRBJ2-7 TRBD2 TRBV7-9 15 TGTGCCAGCAGCTTCCCTCGTTCGAGCGGGGACGAGCAGTACTTC CASSFPRSSGDEQYF
few TRBJ1-1 TRBD1 TRBV4-1 14 TGCGCCAGCAGCCAGGAGGGGGCTTTCACTGAAGCTTTCTTT CASSQEGAFTEAFF
- TRBJ2-2 TRBD1 TRBV19 16 TGTGCCAGTAGTATCCAGGGGGCAACGAACACCGGGGAGCTGTTTTTT CASSIQGATNTGELFF
- TRBJ1-6 - TRBV4-3 14 TGCGCCAGCAGCCCCCTGGGACTTAATTCACCCCTCCACTTT CASSPLGLNSPLHF
- TRBJ2-5 TRBD1 TRBV7-9 16 TGTGCCAGCAGCTTTCCCACCGGACAGGGTGGAGAGACCCAGTACTTC CASSFPTGQGGETQYF
- TRBJ1-2 - TRBV3-1/TRBV3-2 15 TGTGCCAGCAGCCCTCTGCTGCGGGGGGAGTCTGGCTACACCTTC CASSPLLRGESGYTF
- TRBJ1-6 - TRBV11-2 15 TGTGCCAGCAGCTCCCAGTCCCCGCAGGTTTCACCCCTCCACTTT CASSSQSPQVSPLHF
- TRBJ1-1 - TRBV27 14 TGTGCCAGCAGTTTATTGGATTTTAGGACTGAAGCTTTCTTT CASSLLDFRTEAFF
- TRBJ2-7 - TRBV5-1 14 TGCGCCAGCAGCTTGCGAACCGAAAACTACGAGCAGTACTTC CASSLRTENYEQYF
- TRBJ2-7 TRBD1 TRBV12-3/TRBV12-4 13 TGTGCCAGCAGTTCCCCAGGGGGCTACGAGCAGTACTTC CASSSPGGYEQYF
once TRBJ1-1 - TRBV18 11 TGTGCCAGCTCACCAGGCACTGAAGCTTTCTTT CASSPGTEAFF
- TRBJ2-3 - TRBV6-1 16 TGTGCCAGCAGTGCCCCCCCGGGGAGGGGGCAGGGTACGCAGTATTTT CASSAPPGRGQGTQYF
- TRBJ2-7 - TRBV5-1 12 TGCGCCAGCAGTTCCGACAAATACGAGCAGTACTTC CASSSDKYEQYF
- TRBJ1-4 - TRBV5-5 13 TGTGCCAGCAGCTTACTACCGAGGGAAAAACTGTTTTTT CASSLLPREKLFF
- TRBJ2-7 TRBD1 TRBV6-5 15 TGTGCCAGCAGTTACTCGGGACAGGGTCGGAACGAGCAGTACTTC CASSYSGQGRNEQYF
few TRBJ1-5 TRBD1 TRBV24-1 16 TGTGCCACCTCGCATCCCGGGACAGGGGGATTTCGGCCCCAGCATTTT CATSHPGTGGFRPQHF